This entry lists 2 T cell receptor beta chains sequenced from one sample in a study of cytomegalovirus exposure and HLA in healthy donors (dated by TCRdb to about 2017). Receptor amplification or capture employed the immunoSEQ multiplex PCR assay. For the multiplex PCR, a mixture combining 60 forward primers for TCR Vbeta segments and 13 reverse primers for TCR Jbeta segments was used. TCRdb stores this immuneACCESS table with in-frame sequences only. Part of the clones is absent; in the studies checked, under half of the shortfall reflects unresolved V genes, and no reason is known for the rest. The sample table shows 270,000 or so clones, and 70% to 90% are seen once. The top ten clones comprise about 4% of the sample. Sample: PBMCs. The source of these receptors is a man aged 35 to 55 in good health and CMV-seropositive.

V gene TRBV4-1 combines with J gene TRBJ1-4; D is ambiguous. Per the germline V gene, CDR1 is MGHRA and CDR2 is YSYEKL. The CDR3 extends over 15 amino acids. V was shortened by 2 bases and J by 5 bases, with 12 bases between the two germline ends. The CDR3 coding sequence is TGCGCCAGCAGCCAACACCGGGAGTCGAATGAAAAACTGTTTTTT. It is translated as CASSQHRESNEKLFF.

In regard to this clone: Other DNA variants within this sample encode the same CDR3. The V call is TRBV19, the J call TRBJ1-5; 8 bases are a match to TRBD1. The junction had 3 bases not matched to a gene; V was cut back by 3 bases and J by 2 bases. CDR1 and CDR2 from the germline V gene are LNHDA and SQIVND (reference sequence). The CDR3 contains 15 residues. The CDR3 loop reads CASSIDRGGNQPQHF. The CDR3 coding sequence is TGTGCCAGTAGTATCGACAGGGGCGGCAATCAGCCCCAGCATTTT.